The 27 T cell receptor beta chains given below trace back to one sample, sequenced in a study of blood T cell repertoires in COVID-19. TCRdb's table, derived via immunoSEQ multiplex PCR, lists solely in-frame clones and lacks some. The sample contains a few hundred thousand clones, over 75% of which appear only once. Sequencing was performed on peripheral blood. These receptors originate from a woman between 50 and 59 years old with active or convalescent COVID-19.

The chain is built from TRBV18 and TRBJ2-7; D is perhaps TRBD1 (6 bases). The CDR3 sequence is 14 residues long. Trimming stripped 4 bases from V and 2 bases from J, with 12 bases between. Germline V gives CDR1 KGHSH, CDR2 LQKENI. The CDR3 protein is CASSQNRVPYEQYF. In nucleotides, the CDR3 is TGTGCCAGCTCACAAAACAGGGTCCCCTACGAGCAGTACTTC.

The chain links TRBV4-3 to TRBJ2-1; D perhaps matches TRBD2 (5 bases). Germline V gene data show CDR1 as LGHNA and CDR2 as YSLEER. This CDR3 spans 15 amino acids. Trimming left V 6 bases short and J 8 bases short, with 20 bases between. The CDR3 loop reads CASREGVASQYEQFF. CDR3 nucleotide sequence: TGCGCCAGCAGAGAGGGCGTGGCCTCACAATATGAGCAGTTCTTC.

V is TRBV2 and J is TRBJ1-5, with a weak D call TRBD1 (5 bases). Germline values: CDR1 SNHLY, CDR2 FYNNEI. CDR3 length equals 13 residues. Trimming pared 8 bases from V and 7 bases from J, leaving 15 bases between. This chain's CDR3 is CASAPRQYQPQHF. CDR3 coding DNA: TGTGCCAGCGCCCCGAGACAGTACCAGCCCCAGCATTTT.

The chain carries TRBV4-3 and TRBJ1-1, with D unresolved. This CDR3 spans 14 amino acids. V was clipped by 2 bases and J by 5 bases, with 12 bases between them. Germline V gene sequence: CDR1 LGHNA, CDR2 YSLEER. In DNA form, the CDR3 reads TGCGCCAGCAGCCAATCAGGCTTGATAACTGAAGCTTTCTTT. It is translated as CASSQSGLITEAFF.

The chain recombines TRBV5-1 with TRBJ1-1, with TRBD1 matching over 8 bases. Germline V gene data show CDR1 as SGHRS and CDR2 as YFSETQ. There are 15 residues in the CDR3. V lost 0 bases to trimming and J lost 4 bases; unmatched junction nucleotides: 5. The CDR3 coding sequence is TGCGCCAGCAGCTTGGTCCAGGGGGCTAGCACTGAAGCTTTCTTT. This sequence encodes CASSLVQGASTEAFF. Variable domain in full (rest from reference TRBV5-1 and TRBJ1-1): KAGVTQTPRYLIKTRGQQVTLSCSPISGHRSVSWYQQTPGQGLQFLFEYFSETQRNKGNFPGRFSGRQFSNSRSEMNVSTLELGDSALYLCASSLVQGASTEAFFGQGTRLTVV.

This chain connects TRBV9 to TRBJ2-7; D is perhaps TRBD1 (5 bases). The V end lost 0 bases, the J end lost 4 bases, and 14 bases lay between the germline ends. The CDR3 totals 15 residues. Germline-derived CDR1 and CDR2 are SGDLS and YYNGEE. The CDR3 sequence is CASSVGTRVEYEQYF. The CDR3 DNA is TGTGCCAGCAGCGTAGGTACCAGGGTTGAATACGAGCAGTACTTC.

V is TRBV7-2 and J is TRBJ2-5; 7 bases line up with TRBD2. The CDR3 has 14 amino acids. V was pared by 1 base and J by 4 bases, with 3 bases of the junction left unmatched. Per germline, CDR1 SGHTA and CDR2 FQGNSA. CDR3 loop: CASSLGREGETQYF. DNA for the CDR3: TGTGCCAGCAGCTTAGGGAGGGAGGGAGAGACCCAGTACTTC.

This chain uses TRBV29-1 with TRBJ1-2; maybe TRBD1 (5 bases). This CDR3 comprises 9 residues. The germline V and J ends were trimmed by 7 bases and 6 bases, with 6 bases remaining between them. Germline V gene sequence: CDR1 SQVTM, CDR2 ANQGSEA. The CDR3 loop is CSEDNGYTF. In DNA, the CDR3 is TGCAGCGAGGACAATGGCTACACCTTC. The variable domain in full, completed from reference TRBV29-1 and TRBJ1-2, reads SAVISQKPSRDICQRGTSLTIQCQVDSQVTMMFWYRQQPGQSLTLIATANQGSEATYESGFVIDKFPISRPNLTFSTLTVSNMSPEDSSIYLCSEDNGYTFGSGTRLTVV.

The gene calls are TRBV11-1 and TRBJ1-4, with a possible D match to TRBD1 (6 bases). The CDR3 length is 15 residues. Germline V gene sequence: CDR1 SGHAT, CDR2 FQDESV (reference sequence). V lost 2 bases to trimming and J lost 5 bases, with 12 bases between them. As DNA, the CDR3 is TGTGCCAGCAGCTTACATGCCAGGGGAAATGAAAAACTGTTTTTT. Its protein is CASSLHARGNEKLFF.

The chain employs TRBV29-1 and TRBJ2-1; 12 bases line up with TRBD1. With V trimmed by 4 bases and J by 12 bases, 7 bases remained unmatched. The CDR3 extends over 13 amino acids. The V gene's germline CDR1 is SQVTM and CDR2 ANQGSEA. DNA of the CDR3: TGCAGCGTTGTGGGACAGGGGGCGTTTTGGCAGTTCTTC. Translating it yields CSVVGQGAFWQFF.

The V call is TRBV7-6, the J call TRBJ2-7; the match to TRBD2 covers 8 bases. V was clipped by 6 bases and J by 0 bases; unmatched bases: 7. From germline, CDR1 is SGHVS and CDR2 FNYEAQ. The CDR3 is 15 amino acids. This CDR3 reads CASRSGLASSYEQYF. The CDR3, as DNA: TGTGCCAGCAGATCCGGACTAGCCTCCTCCTACGAGCAGTACTTC.

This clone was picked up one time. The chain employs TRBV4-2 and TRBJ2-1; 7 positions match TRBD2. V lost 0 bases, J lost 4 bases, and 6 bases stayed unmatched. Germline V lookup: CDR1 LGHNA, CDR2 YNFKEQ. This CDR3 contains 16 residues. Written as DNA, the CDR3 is TGTGCCAGCAGCCAAGAGGGGGGGGAATTATACAATGAGCAGTTCTTC. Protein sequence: CASSQEGGELYNEQFF.

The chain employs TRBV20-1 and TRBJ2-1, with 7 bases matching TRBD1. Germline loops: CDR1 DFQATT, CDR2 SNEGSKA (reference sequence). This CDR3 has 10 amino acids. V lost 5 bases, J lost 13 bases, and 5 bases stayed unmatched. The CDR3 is CSAAQGPQFF. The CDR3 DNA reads TGCAGTGCTGCACAGGGGCCCCAGTTCTTC.

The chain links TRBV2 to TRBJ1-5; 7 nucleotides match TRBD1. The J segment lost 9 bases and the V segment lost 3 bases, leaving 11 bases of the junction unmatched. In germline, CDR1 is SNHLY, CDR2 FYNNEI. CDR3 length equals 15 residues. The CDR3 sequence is CASSETGTPPRPQHF. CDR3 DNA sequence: TGTGCCAGCAGTGAGACAGGGACGCCTCCACGGCCCCAGCATTTT.

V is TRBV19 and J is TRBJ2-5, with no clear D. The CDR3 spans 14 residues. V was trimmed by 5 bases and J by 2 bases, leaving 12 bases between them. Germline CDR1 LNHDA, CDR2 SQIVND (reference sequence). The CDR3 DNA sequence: TGTGCCAGTAGTCTAATGTCGGGTCAAGAGACCCAGTACTTC. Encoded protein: CASSLMSGQETQYF.

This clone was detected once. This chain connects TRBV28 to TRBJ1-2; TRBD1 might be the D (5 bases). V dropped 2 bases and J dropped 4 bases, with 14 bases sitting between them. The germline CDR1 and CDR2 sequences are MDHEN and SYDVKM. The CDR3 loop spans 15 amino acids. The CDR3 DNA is TGTGCCAGCAGTTTAGCAGGGACGGGACTCTATGGCTACACCTTC. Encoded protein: CASSLAGTGLYGYTF.

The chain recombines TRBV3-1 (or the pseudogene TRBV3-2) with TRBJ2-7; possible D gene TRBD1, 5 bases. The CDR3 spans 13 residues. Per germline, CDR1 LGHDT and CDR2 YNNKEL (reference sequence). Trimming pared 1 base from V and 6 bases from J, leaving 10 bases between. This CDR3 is CASSQVLQGEQYF. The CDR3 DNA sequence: TGTGCCAGCAGCCAAGTGTTGCAGGGCGAGCAGTACTTC.

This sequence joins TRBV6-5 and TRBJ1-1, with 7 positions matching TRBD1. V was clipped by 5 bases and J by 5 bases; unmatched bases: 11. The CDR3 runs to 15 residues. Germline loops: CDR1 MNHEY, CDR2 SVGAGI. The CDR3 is CASSTPQGLGTEAFF. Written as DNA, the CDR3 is TGTGCCAGCAGTACTCCACAGGGGCTGGGGACTGAAGCTTTCTTT.

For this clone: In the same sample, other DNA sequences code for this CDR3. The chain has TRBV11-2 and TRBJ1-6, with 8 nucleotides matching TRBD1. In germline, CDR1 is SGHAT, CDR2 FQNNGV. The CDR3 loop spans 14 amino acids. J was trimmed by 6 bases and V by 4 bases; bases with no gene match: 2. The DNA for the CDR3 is TGTGCCAGCAGCTCGGGACAGGTTAATTCACCCCTCCACTTT. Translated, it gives CASSSGQVNSPLHF.

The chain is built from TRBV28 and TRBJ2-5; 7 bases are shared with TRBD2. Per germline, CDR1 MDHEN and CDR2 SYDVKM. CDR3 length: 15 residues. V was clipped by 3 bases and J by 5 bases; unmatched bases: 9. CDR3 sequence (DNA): TGTGCCAGCAGTTTGAGGACCCGGCGGGGGGAGACCCAGTACTTC. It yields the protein CASSLRTRRGETQYF.

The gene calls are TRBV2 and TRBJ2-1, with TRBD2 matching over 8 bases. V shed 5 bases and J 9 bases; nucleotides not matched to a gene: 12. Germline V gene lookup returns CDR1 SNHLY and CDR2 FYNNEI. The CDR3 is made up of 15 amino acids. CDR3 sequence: CASSQRSGSSGEQFF. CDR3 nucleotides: TGTGCCAGCAGTCAGAGAAGCGGGAGTAGTGGTGAGCAGTTCTTC.

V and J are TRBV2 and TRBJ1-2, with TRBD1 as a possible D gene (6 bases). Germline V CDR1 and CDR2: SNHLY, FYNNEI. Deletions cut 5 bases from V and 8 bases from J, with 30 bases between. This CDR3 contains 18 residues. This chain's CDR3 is CASSTDTIRDINIEGYTF. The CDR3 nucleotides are TGTGCCAGCAGTACCGATACTATCCGGGACATCAATATAGAGGGCTACACCTTC. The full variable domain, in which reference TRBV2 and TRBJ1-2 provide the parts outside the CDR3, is EPEVTQTPSHQVTQMGQEVILRCVPISNHLYFYWYRQILGQKVEFLVSFYNNEISEKSEIFDDQFSVERPDGSNFTLKIRSTKLEDSAMYFCASSTDTIRDINIEGYTFGSGTRLTVV.

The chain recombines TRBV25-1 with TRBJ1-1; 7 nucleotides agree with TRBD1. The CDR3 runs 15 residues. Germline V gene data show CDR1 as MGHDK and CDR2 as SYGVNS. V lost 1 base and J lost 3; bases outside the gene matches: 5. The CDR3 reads CASSEFTGTDTEAFF. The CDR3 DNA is TGTGCCAGCAGTGAATTTACAGGGACAGACACTGAAGCTTTCTTT.

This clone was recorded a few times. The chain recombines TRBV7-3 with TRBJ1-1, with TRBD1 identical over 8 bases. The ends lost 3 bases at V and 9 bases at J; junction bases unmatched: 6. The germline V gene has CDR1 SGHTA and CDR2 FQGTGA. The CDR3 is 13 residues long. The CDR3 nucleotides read TGTGCCAGCAGCTTCCCGGGACAGGTCAAAGCTTTCTTT. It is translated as CASSFPGQVKAFF.

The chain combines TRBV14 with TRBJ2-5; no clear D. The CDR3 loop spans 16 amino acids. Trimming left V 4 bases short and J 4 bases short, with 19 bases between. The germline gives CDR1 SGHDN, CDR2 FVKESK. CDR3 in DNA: TGTGCCAGCAGCCTCCGACTCCGTATGGGTCCAGAGACCCAGTACTTC. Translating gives CASSLRLRMGPETQYF.

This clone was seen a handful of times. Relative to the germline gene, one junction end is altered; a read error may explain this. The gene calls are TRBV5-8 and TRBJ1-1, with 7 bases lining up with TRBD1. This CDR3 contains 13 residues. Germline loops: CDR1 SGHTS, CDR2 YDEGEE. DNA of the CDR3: TGTGCCAGCAGCTTTCTGGTCCAGGGCAGGGGGTATTTT. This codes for CASSFLVQGRGYF.

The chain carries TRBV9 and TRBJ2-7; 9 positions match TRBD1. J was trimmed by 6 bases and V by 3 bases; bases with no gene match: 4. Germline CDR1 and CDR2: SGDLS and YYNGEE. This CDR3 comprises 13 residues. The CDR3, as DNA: TGTGCCAGCAGCGGAGGGACAGGGACCGAGCAGTACTTC. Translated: CASSGGTGTEQYF.